The 30 T cell receptor beta chains below were found in one sample sequenced in a study of blood T cell repertoires in COVID-19. Here immunoSEQ multiplex PCR was the method, and the copy in TCRdb shows in-frame clones only, minus some. The data show hundreds of thousands of clones, about four fifths seen once. Sequenced: peripheral blood. The receptors were sampled from a woman aged 40 to 49 with active or convalescent COVID-19.

The V gene is TRBV5-8, the J gene TRBJ1-3; D is unclear. With 1 base removed from V and 2 bases from J, the gap between germline ends came to 10 bases. CDR1 and CDR2 (germline): SGHTS, YDEGEE. CDR3 length equals 15 residues. CDR3 loop: CASSLSGSAGNTIYF. CDR3 sequence (DNA): TGTGCCAGCAGCTTGTCGGGGTCAGCTGGAAACACCATATATTTT. The full variable domain, its missing parts supplied by reference TRBV5-8 and TRBJ1-3, is EAGVTQSPTHLIKTRGQQATLRCSPISGHTSVYWYQQALGLGLQFLLWYDEGEERNRGNFPPRFSGRQFPNYSSELNVNALELEDSALYLCASSLSGSAGNTIYFGEGSWLTVV.

V is TRBV19 and J is TRBJ1-4; D remains ambiguous. The CDR3 has 13 amino acids. Trimming took 3 bases from V and 8 from J, leaving 10 bases between them. Per the germline V gene, CDR1 is LNHDA and CDR2 is SQIVND (reference sequence). The CDR3 nucleotides are TGTGCCAGTAGTATCTACGGGGAGGAAAAACTGTTTTTT. As protein: CASSIYGEEKLFF.

The gene calls are TRBV4-1 and TRBJ2-3; D might be TRBD2 (5 bases). The CDR3 is made up of 13 amino acids. Trimming took 1 base from V and 6 from J, leaving 8 bases between them. The germline gives CDR1 MGHRA, CDR2 YSYEKL. The CDR3, as DNA: TGCGCCAGCAGCCAAGGAACGGGGGATACGCAGTATTTT. Protein product: CASSQGTGDTQYF.

The chain couples TRBV19 to TRBJ2-7; no firm D call. Germline CDR1 reads LNHDA; CDR2 reads SQIVND (reference sequence). Between the trimmed V and J ends, which lost 1 base and 4 bases, there was a span of 8 bases. The CDR3 covers 13 residues. The CDR3 DNA reads as TGTGCCAGTAGTATAGTCCCGGGTTACGAGCAGTACTTC. Translation gives CASSIVPGYEQYF. Full variable domain (remainder filled in from reference TRBV19 and TRBJ2-7): DGGITQSPKYLFRKEGQNVTLSCEQNLNHDAMYWYRQDPGQGLRLIYYSQIVNDFQKGDIAEGYSVSREKKESFPLTVTSAQKNPTAFYLCASSIVPGYEQYFGPGTRLTVT.

J is TRBJ2-1 and V is TRBV9; 7 nucleotides align to TRBD2. The CDR3 consists of 15 residues. Unmatched junction bases numbered 9, after V lost 3 bases and J lost 6 bases. Germline CDR1 is SGDLS and CDR2 is YYNGEE. Here the CDR3 DNA reads TGTGCCAGCAGCGCGATAGTGGGGGGGAGCAATGAGCAGTTCTTC. It is translated as CASSAIVGGSNEQFF.

The chain has TRBV24-1 and TRBJ2-2; TRBD2 matches at 8 bases. CDR1 and CDR2 (germline): KGHDR, SFDVKD. Trimming cost V 4 bases and J 9 bases; bases outside gene matches: 6. The CDR3 extends over 14 amino acids. The CDR3 here is CATSDGLAARELFF. Written as DNA, the CDR3 is TGTGCCACCAGTGACGGACTAGCCGCCCGGGAGCTGTTTTTT.

V gene TRBV5-6 combines with J gene TRBJ1-1, with TRBD1 matching 8 bases. With V trimmed by 4 bases and J by 1 base, 6 bases remained unmatched. Germline CDR1 and CDR2: SGHDT and YYEEEE. The length of the CDR3 is 15 residues. CDR3 coding DNA: TGTGCCAGCAGCACGTCACAGGGGGAGAACACTGAAGCTTTCTTT. It yields the protein CASSTSQGENTEAFF. Full variable domain (rest looked up from reference TRBV5-6 and TRBJ1-1): DAGVTQSPTHLIKTRGQQVTLRCSPKSGHDTVSWYQQALGQGPQFIFQYYEEEERQRGNFPDRFSGHQFPNYSSELNVNALLLGDSALYLCASSTSQGENTEAFFGQGTRLTVV.

As regards this clone: The sample carries other DNA sequences with the same CDR3. The CDR3 sequence: CASSYSPQGAGYGYTF. CDR3 sequence (DNA): TGTGCCAGCAGTTACTCGCCACAGGGGGCAGGCTATGGCTACACCTTC. The rearrangement joins TRBV6-5 to TRBJ1-2; 9 bases are shared with TRBD1. The V and J ends lost 0 bases and 4 bases, in that order; junction bases with no gene match: 6. Germline V gene data show CDR1 as MNHEY and CDR2 as SVGAGI. The CDR3 has 16 amino acids.

This clone was picked up a small number of times. The V and J genes are TRBV11-3 and TRBJ2-7; 7 bases match TRBD1. V was clipped by 4 bases and J by 6 bases; unmatched bases: 6. The CDR3 has 13 residues. Germline loops: CDR1 SGHNT, CDR2 YENEEA. CDR3 amino acids: CASSYDRVSEQYF. CDR3 DNA: TGTGCCAGCAGCTACGACAGGGTTTCCGAGCAGTACTTC.

The chain uses TRBV20-1 and TRBJ2-1; TRBD1 aligns across 7 bases. The germline CDR1 and CDR2 sequences are DFQATT and SNEGSKA (reference sequence). The CDR3 is 14 residues long. V was pared by 3 bases and J by 2 bases, with 4 bases of the junction left unmatched. The CDR3 DNA reads TGCAGTGCTAGTAGACAGGGAACCTACAATGAGCAGTTCTTC. It specifies CSASRQGTYNEQFF.

In its sample, this clone was seen a few times. V and J are TRBV6-4 and TRBJ1-2; TRBD1 matches 9 bases. J lost 0 bases, V lost 10 bases, and 15 bases had no gene match. CDR1 is MRHNA, CDR2 SNTAGT, per germline. The CDR3 is 17 residues long. For the CDR3, the DNA is TGTGCCACCAACTCGGGGGACAGGGACCTACCTAACTATGGCTACACCTTC. This translates into CATNSGDRDLPNYGYTF.

This CDR3 reads CASSNRGRGQDYGYTF. In nucleotides, the CDR3 is TGTGCCAGCAGCAACCGGGGCAGGGGGCAAGACTATGGCTACACCTTC. The chain couples TRBV21-1 to TRBJ1-2; TRBD1 was called by the table and not checked on the DNA. TRBV21-1 corresponds to a pseudogene. The CDR3 is 16 amino acids.

The V call is TRBV5-4, the J call TRBJ1-5; TRBD1 agrees at 8 bases. The length of the CDR3 is 15 residues. V shed 5 bases and J 3 bases; nucleotides not matched to a gene: 7. The germline V gene has CDR1 SGHNT and CDR2 YYREEE (reference sequence). In DNA form, the CDR3 reads TGTGCCAGCAGTTTACAGGGGGTTATCAATCAGCCCCAGCATTTT. Translated, it gives CASSLQGVINQPQHF.

The CDR3 reads CASSEGTLGNQPQHF. CDR3 sequence (DNA): TGTGCCAGCAGTGAAGGGACACTGGGCAATCAGCCCCAGCATTTT. This chain joins TRBV2 and TRBJ1-5, with D possibly TRBD1 on 5 matching bases. This CDR3 region has 15 residues. From germline, CDR1 is SNHLY and CDR2 FYNNEI. The V gene lost 1 base and the J gene lost 2 bases, with 9 bases spanning the gap.

The chain combines TRBV24-1 with TRBJ1-4; the D is unclear. The CDR3 is 17 amino acids. V lost 9 bases and J lost 6, with 25 bases in between. CDR1 is KGHDR and CDR2 is SFDVKD in the germline V gene. The CDR3: CATGPGGWTRTDEKLFF. The CDR3 bases are TGTGCCACCGGTCCCGGAGGGTGGACGCGGACGGATGAAAAACTGTTTTTT.

The V and J genes are TRBV24-1 and TRBJ2-1; no definite D call. Germline-derived CDR1 and CDR2 are KGHDR and SFDVKD. The CDR3 contains 16 residues. Trimming left V 4 bases short and J 0 bases short, with 12 bases between. DNA of the CDR3: TGTGCCACCAGTGACCCTAGAGTGAGCTCCTACAATGAGCAGTTCTTC. This encodes CATSDPRVSSYNEQFF.

This clone was detected many times. The chain uses TRBV6-5 and TRBJ2-7; 10 positions agree with TRBD1. This CDR3 is 16 amino acids long. Germline trimming cut 0 bases from V and 4 bases from J; bases unmatched to any gene: 6. The germline V gene encodes CDR1 MNHEY and CDR2 SVGAGI. This CDR3 reads CASSYSGQGKGYEQYF. The CDR3 nucleotides read TGTGCCAGCAGTTACTCGGGACAGGGGAAGGGGTACGAGCAGTACTTC.

The chain joins TRBV3-1 (or the pseudogene TRBV3-2) to TRBJ2-7; 8 bases fit TRBD2. Germline loops: CDR1 LGHDT, CDR2 YNNKEL (reference sequence). CDR3 length: 14 residues. V was clipped by 3 bases and J by 10 bases; unmatched bases: 11. For the CDR3, the DNA is TGTGCCAGCAGCCAGACCTTCACTAGCGGCTCTCAGTACTTC. Residues: CASSQTFTSGSQYF.

The chain carries TRBV6-2 or TRBV6-3 and TRBJ2-1; D is uncertain. The V gene's germline CDR1 is MNHEY and CDR2 SVGEGT. With 3 bases removed from V and 3 bases from J, the gap between germline ends came to 3 bases. This CDR3 is 12 amino acids long. CDR3 loop: CASSYSYNEQFF. CDR3 sequence (DNA): TGTGCCAGCAGTTATAGCTACAATGAGCAGTTCTTC.

This chain connects TRBV3-1 (or the pseudogene TRBV3-2) to TRBJ2-1; D perhaps matches TRBD2 (5 bases). CDR1 and CDR2 from the germline V gene are LGHDT and YNNKEL (reference sequence). The CDR3 has 13 residues. V was trimmed by 4 bases and J by 9 bases, leaving 13 bases between them. Here the CDR3 reads CASSPSGSLEQFF. For the CDR3, the DNA is TGTGCCAGCAGCCCGTCGGGGAGTCTTGAGCAGTTCTTC.

CDR3 sequence: CASTLGQGAVLGNTIYF. In DNA form, the CDR3 reads TGTGCCAGCACACTCGGACAGGGGGCAGTTCTTGGAAACACCATATATTTT. The rearrangement joins TRBV7-9 to TRBJ1-3, with 11 positions matching TRBD1. Germline CDR1 is SEHNR and CDR2 is FQNEAQ (reference sequence). V dropped 7 bases and J dropped 3; count of bases not matched to a gene: 11. This CDR3 region has 17 residues.

The rearrangement joins TRBV2 to TRBJ2-1, with TRBD2 identical over 8 bases. This CDR3 comprises 17 residues. The ends lost 6 bases at V and 1 base at J; junction bases unmatched: 11. Germline loops: CDR1 SNHLY, CDR2 FYNNEI. DNA for the CDR3: TGTGCCAGCAGACCTTATGTGGCGGGAGGATCCTACAATGAGCAGTTCTTC. Amino acid sequence: CASRPYVAGGSYNEQFF.

The rearrangement joins TRBV5-5 to TRBJ2-6, with 7 nucleotides matching TRBD1. The CDR3 sequence is 15 residues long. Germline loops: CDR1 SGHKS, CDR2 YYEKEE (reference sequence). The J segment lost 2 bases and the V segment lost 2 bases, leaving 1 base of the junction unmatched. Here the CDR3 DNA reads TGTGCCAGCAGCTTTACAGGGGCTGGGGCCAACGTCCTGACTTTC. This gives the protein CASSFTGAGANVLTF.

This clone was detected only a few times. The chain carries TRBV9 and TRBJ1-2; a possible D gene is TRBD1 (5 bases). V was trimmed by 3 bases and J by 3 bases, leaving 12 bases between them. The CDR3 length is 14 residues. In germline, CDR1 is SGDLS, CDR2 YYNGEE. The CDR3 bases are TGTGCCAGCAGCGCCGGACGGGGGTACTATGGCTACACCTTC. It yields the protein CASSAGRGYYGYTF.

J is TRBJ1-5 and V is TRBV6-1, with TRBD1 matching 8 bases. Per germline, CDR1 MNHNS and CDR2 SASEGT. This CDR3 comprises 16 residues. With 3 bases clipped from V and 7 bases from J, the junction kept 11 bases outside the gene matches. The CDR3 nucleotides are TGTGCCAGCAGTGATCATCGGACAGGGCTATGGCAGCCCCAGCATTTT. Translation: CASSDHRTGLWQPQHF.

This sequence joins TRBV19 and TRBJ2-3, with a weak D call TRBD1 (5 bases). The CDR3 sequence is 13 residues long. V lost 6 bases, J lost 2 bases, and 9 bases lay in between. The germline V gene has CDR1 LNHDA and CDR2 SQIVND (reference sequence). The CDR3 loop is CASRARATDTQYF. The CDR3 nucleotides read TGTGCCAGTAGGGCCAGGGCCACAGATACGCAGTATTTT.

The genes are TRBV18 and TRBJ2-7, with D possibly TRBD1 on 5 matching bases. CDR1 KGHSH and CDR2 LQKENI come from the germline V gene. V lost 0 bases to trimming and J lost 1 base, with 19 bases between them. CDR3 length: 18 residues. The CDR3 sequence: CASSPPPGWGSGSYEQYF. The DNA for the CDR3 is TGTGCCAGCTCACCACCGCCAGGGTGGGGTTCGGGTTCCTACGAGCAGTACTTC.

The chain joins TRBV7-9 to TRBJ2-6; 9 bases map to TRBD2. The CDR3 length is 18 residues. Trimming removed 3 bases from V and 0 bases from J; junction bases left unmatched: 6. Germline lookup yields CDR1 SEHNR and CDR2 FQNEAQ (reference sequence). This chain's CDR3 is CASSFGSGGPSGANVLTF. As DNA, the CDR3 is TGTGCCAGCAGCTTCGGGAGCGGGGGGCCCTCTGGGGCCAACGTCCTGACTTTC.

The chain uses TRBV6-6 and TRBJ2-2, with 13 positions matching TRBD2. Trimming took 5 bases from V and 1 from J; bases not matched to a gene: 7. The germline V gene encodes CDR1 MNHNY and CDR2 SVGAGI (reference sequence). The CDR3 consists of 18 residues. The CDR3 reads CASSPRLAGGKNTGELFF. The CDR3 bases are TGTGCCAGCAGTCCGCGACTAGCGGGGGGCAAGAACACCGGGGAGCTGTTTTTT.

This clone was seen a few times. The chain carries TRBV9 and TRBJ2-3, with 10 nucleotides matching TRBD2. Trimming took 4 bases from V and 3 from J; bases not matched to a gene: 8. CDR1 is SGDLS and CDR2 is YYNGEE in the germline V gene. This CDR3 contains 16 residues. The CDR3 region is CASSLRLAGGTDTQYF. CDR3 nucleotide sequence: TGTGCCAGCAGCCTCAGATTAGCGGGAGGAACAGATACGCAGTATTTT.